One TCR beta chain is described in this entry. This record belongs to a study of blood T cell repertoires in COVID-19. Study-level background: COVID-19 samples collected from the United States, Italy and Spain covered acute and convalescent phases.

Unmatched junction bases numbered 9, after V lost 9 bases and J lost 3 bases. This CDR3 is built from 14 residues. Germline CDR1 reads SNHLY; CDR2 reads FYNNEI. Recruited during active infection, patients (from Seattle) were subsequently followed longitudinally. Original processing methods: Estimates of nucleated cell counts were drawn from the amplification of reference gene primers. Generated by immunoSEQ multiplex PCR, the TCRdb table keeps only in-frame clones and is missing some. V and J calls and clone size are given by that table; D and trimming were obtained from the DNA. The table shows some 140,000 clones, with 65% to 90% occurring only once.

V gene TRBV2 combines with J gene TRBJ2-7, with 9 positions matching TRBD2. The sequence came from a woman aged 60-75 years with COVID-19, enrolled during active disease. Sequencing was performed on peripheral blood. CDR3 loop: CASLEREVNYEQYF. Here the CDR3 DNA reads TGTGCCAGTTTAGAGCGGGAGGTTAACTACGAGCAGTACTTC.